The rows below give T cell receptor beta chains drawn from one sample of a study of CD8+CD57+ T cells in acquired aplastic anemia. Via MiXCR, TCRdb re-called the reads, giving one row per CDR3 protein. The table includes 200,000 to 300,000 distinct CDR3 sequences, approximately 50% detected once. Sequencing input: sorted CD4+, CD8+, or CD8+CD57+ T cells (not recorded which) from PBMCs. These receptor sequences come from a human donor with aplastic anemia. Each CDR3 is given with its conserved first and last residue. A D gene is named only where the DNA matches it firmly. Clone size, where shown, is once, few, many, or a class for clones that have expanded.

cdr3_nt: TGTGCCACCAGCAGAGATTTGGACGTTTTTGGGAAGGAAAAACTGTTTTTT
cdr3_aa: CATSRDLDVFGKEKLFF
clone_size: .
v_call: TRBV15
j_call: TRBJ1-4
d_call: .

cdr3_nt: TGCGCCAGCAGCCAAGAGGGGACAGGGCTTTTCGGTGGCTACACCTTC
cdr3_aa: CASSQEGTGLFGGYTF
clone_size: .
v_call: TRBV4-1
j_call: TRBJ1-2
d_call: TRBD1

cdr3_nt: TGTGCCAGCAGCTCTCTGGACAGGGCCACTGAAGCTTTCTTT
cdr3_aa: CASSSLDRATEAFF
clone_size: many
v_call: TRBV13
j_call: TRBJ1-1
d_call: TRBD1

cdr3_nt: TGTGCCAGCAGCTTAGATAGGGAAGTGGGCTATGGCTACACCTTC
cdr3_aa: CASSLDREVGYGYTF
clone_size: .
v_call: TRBV7-8
j_call: TRBJ1-2
d_call: .

cdr3_nt: TGTGCCGGCAGCTCCGACAGGGGATGGGATGAAAAACTGTTTTTT
cdr3_aa: CAGSSDRGWDEKLFF
clone_size: .
v_call: TRBV7-9
j_call: TRBJ1-4
d_call: TRBD1

cdr3_nt: TGTGCCAGCAGGCGCGGGGGCTCCTACAATGAGCAGTTCTTC
cdr3_aa: CASRRGGSYNEQFF
clone_size: many
v_call: TRBV12-3/TRBV12-4
j_call: TRBJ2-1
d_call: TRBD2

cdr3_nt: TGTGCCTGGAGTCTGTGGGGGTACAATGAGCAGTTCTTC
cdr3_aa: CAWSLWGYNEQFF
clone_size: few
v_call: TRBV30
j_call: TRBJ2-1
d_call: .

cdr3_nt: TGTGCCACCAGTGATCCCCGCGGCACAGATACGCAGTATTTT
cdr3_aa: CATSDPRGTDTQYF
clone_size: few
v_call: TRBV24-1
j_call: TRBJ2-3
d_call: .

cdr3_nt: TGCAGCGTCGAAGTCTCGACTAGCGGGAGGGAGAGGTACGAGCAGTACTTC
cdr3_aa: CSVEVSTSGRERYEQYF
clone_size: .
v_call: TRBV29-1
j_call: TRBJ2-7
d_call: TRBD2

cdr3_nt: TGCGCCAGCAGCCTACAGGGTTGGGGCACTGAAGCTTTCTTT
cdr3_aa: CASSLQGWGTEAFF
clone_size: many
v_call: TRBV5-1
j_call: TRBJ1-1
d_call: .

cdr3_nt: TGTGCCAGCAGTTACTCGAGTCAGAAAGAGACCCAGTACTTC
cdr3_aa: CASSYSSQKETQYF
clone_size: many
v_call: TRBV6-2/TRBV6-3
j_call: TRBJ2-5
d_call: .

cdr3_nt: TGCGCCAGCTATTTAGGGGCCGAGCAGTACTTC
cdr3_aa: CASYLGAEQYF
clone_size: .
v_call: TRBV10-1
j_call: TRBJ2-7
d_call: .

cdr3_nt: TGCAGCGTGGGACACTTGAACACTGAAGCTTTCTTT
cdr3_aa: CSVGHLNTEAFF
clone_size: .
v_call: TRBV29-1
j_call: TRBJ1-1
d_call: .

cdr3_nt: TGTGCCAGCAGCTTAAGGAGCCCTGGGGCCGCCGGGGAGCTGTTTTTT
cdr3_aa: CASSLRSPGAAGELFF
clone_size: many
v_call: TRBV7-6
j_call: TRBJ2-2
d_call: .

cdr3_nt: TGTGCCAGCAGCGAGAGAGGGGACAGGGGCGCAACTAATGAAAAACTGTTTTTT
cdr3_aa: CASSERGDRGATNEKLFF
clone_size: many
v_call: TRBV13
j_call: TRBJ1-4
d_call: TRBD1

cdr3_nt: TGTGCCAGCAGCTCGGTACAGGCTATCCCCACAGATACGCAGTATTTT
cdr3_aa: CASSSVQAIPTDTQYF
clone_size: .
v_call: TRBV7-7
j_call: TRBJ2-3
d_call: .

cdr3_nt: TGTGCCAGCAGCTTAGATTGGGGGCGCCAGGCTTTCTTT
cdr3_aa: CASSLDWGRQAFF
clone_size: .
v_call: TRBV7-2
j_call: TRBJ1-1
d_call: .

cdr3_nt: TGTGCCAGTAACGGACGGACGACGGACACTGAAGCTTTCTTT
cdr3_aa: CASNGRTTDTEAFF
clone_size: many
v_call: TRBV19
j_call: TRBJ1-1
d_call: .

cdr3_nt: TGTGCCAGCAACAGGGGTGGTTCACCCCTCCACTTT
cdr3_aa: CASNRGGSPLHF
clone_size: .
v_call: TRBV27
j_call: TRBJ1-6
d_call: TRBD1

cdr3_nt: TGCGCCAGCAGCCAAGTCTTTGGCCTAGCGGGGGAGAATGAGCAGTTCTTC
cdr3_aa: CASSQVFGLAGENEQFF
clone_size: .
v_call: TRBV4-3
j_call: TRBJ2-1
d_call: TRBD2

cdr3_nt: TGTGCCAGCAGCAGGGGGGCAGCGAACACTGAAGCTTTCTTT
cdr3_aa: CASSRGAANTEAFF
clone_size: .
v_call: TRBV3-1
j_call: TRBJ1-1
d_call: .

cdr3_nt: TGTGCCAGCAGCCCTTGGGGACAGAGTAATGAAAAACTGTTTTTT
cdr3_aa: CASSPWGQSNEKLFF
clone_size: many
v_call: TRBV12-3/TRBV12-4
j_call: TRBJ1-4
d_call: TRBD1

cdr3_nt: TGTGCCTGGACCGAAGGGACTATCGGCCCGTACGAGCAGTACTTC
cdr3_aa: CAWTEGTIGPYEQYF
clone_size: many
v_call: TRBV30
j_call: TRBJ2-7
d_call: TRBD2

cdr3_nt: TGTGCCAGCAGCCAGATCAGGGAACCGAACACTGAAGCTTTCTTT
cdr3_aa: CASSQIREPNTEAFF
clone_size: many
v_call: TRBV14
j_call: TRBJ1-1
d_call: .

cdr3_nt: TGTGCCAGCAGCTTAGGCAGGGGGCGAAAAGCCTACGAGCAGTACTTC
cdr3_aa: CASSLGRGRKAYEQYF
clone_size: many
v_call: TRBV7-6
j_call: TRBJ2-7
d_call: TRBD1

cdr3_nt: TGTGCCAGTAGTGCAACCGGGACTTTTGCAGGTGAGCAGTACTTC
cdr3_aa: CASSATGTFAGEQYF
clone_size: many
v_call: TRBV19
j_call: TRBJ2-7
d_call: .

cdr3_nt: TGTGCCAGCAAACTGAGTAGGGGTGATGGCTACACCTTC
cdr3_aa: CASKLSRGDGYTF
clone_size: .
v_call: TRBV2
j_call: TRBJ1-2
d_call: .

cdr3_nt: TGTGCCAGCAGTGACTCCAATTTATTCACAGATACGCAGTATTTT
cdr3_aa: CASSDSNLFTDTQYF
clone_size: .
v_call: TRBV2
j_call: TRBJ2-3
d_call: .

cdr3_nt: TGTGCCACCATTAGCGGGGGATACCGGGGAGCTGAAGCTTTCTTT
cdr3_aa: CATISGGYRGAEAFF
clone_size: .
v_call: TRBV24-1
j_call: TRBJ1-1
d_call: .

cdr3_nt: TGTGCCAGTAGTATCCTTAAGACTAGCGGGGCTAGCACAGATACGCAGTATTTT
cdr3_aa: CASSILKTSGASTDTQYF
clone_size: .
v_call: TRBV19
j_call: TRBJ2-3
d_call: TRBD2

cdr3_nt: TGTGCCTGGACCGTGGACTCTGGGGCCAACGTCCTGACTTTC
cdr3_aa: CAWTVDSGANVLTF
clone_size: .
v_call: TRBV30
j_call: TRBJ2-6
d_call: .

cdr3_nt: TGTGCCAGCAGCGCAAGACTAGCGGGGGATTACGAGCAGTACTTC
cdr3_aa: CASSARLAGDYEQYF
clone_size: many
v_call: TRBV9
j_call: TRBJ2-7
d_call: TRBD2

cdr3_nt: TGTGCCAGCAGTTCCCGGGACGCCACCTACGAGCAGTACTTC
cdr3_aa: CASSSRDATYEQYF
clone_size: .
v_call: TRBV2
j_call: TRBJ2-7
d_call: .

cdr3_nt: TGTGCCAGCAGTGAATCGCGGAGGGACGAGCAGTACTTC
cdr3_aa: CASSESRRDEQYF
clone_size: few
v_call: TRBV25-1
j_call: TRBJ2-7
d_call: .

cdr3_nt: TGTGCCAGCAGCGGCACTCAGACAGATACGCAGTATTTT
cdr3_aa: CASSGTQTDTQYF
clone_size: few
v_call: TRBV7-2
j_call: TRBJ2-3
d_call: .

cdr3_nt: TGTGCCAGCAGTTTTAGTCAGCAATTAAATCAGCCCCAGCATTTT
cdr3_aa: CASSFSQQLNQPQHF
clone_size: many
v_call: TRBV12-3/TRBV12-4
j_call: TRBJ1-5
d_call: .

cdr3_nt: TGTGCCAGCAGTGAATGGGTCAATTCCTACGAGCAGTACTTC
cdr3_aa: CASSEWVNSYEQYF
clone_size: many
v_call: TRBV25-1
j_call: TRBJ2-7
d_call: .

cdr3_nt: TGTGCCAGCAGCCACCCGACTAGCGAGAGCTCCTACGAGCAGTACTTC
cdr3_aa: CASSHPTSESSYEQYF
clone_size: many
v_call: TRBV11-1
j_call: TRBJ2-7
d_call: TRBD2

cdr3_nt: TGTGCCATCAGTGAATCATCCGGCGGAAACTACAATAAGCAGTTCTTC
cdr3_aa: CAISESSGGNYNKQFF
clone_size: .
v_call: TRBV10-3
j_call: TRBJ2-1
d_call: .

cdr3_nt: TGTGCCACCAGCGAGGGAAACTCCATATATTTT
cdr3_aa: CATSEGNSIYF
clone_size: .
v_call: TRBV6-1
j_call: TRBJ1-3
d_call: .